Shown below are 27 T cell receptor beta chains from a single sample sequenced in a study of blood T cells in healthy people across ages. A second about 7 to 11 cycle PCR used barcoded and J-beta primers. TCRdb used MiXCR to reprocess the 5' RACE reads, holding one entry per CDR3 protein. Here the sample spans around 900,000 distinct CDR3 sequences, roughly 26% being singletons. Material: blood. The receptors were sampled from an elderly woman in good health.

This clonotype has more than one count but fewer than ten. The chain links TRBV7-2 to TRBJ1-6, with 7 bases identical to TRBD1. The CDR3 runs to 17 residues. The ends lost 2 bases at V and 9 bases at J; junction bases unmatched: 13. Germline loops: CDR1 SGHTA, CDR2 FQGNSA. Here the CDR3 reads CASSLLGGRDSFSPLHF. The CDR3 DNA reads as TGTGCCAGCAGCTTATTAGGGGGACGGGACAGTTTTTCACCCCTCCACTTT.

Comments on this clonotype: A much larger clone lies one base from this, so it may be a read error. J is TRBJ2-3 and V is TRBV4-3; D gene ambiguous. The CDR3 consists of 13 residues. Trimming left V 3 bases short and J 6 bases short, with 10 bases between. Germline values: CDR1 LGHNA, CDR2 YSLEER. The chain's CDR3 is CASSHRGRDTQYF. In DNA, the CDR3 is TGCGCCAGCAGCCACCGCGGACGGGATACGCAGTATTTT.

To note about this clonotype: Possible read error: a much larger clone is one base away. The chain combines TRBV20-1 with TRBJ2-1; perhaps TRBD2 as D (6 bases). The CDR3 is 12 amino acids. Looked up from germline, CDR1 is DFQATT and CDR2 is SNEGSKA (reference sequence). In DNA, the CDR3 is TGCAGGGCTTACAGCGATAGCGGTGAGCAGTTCTTC. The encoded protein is CRAYSDSGEQFF.

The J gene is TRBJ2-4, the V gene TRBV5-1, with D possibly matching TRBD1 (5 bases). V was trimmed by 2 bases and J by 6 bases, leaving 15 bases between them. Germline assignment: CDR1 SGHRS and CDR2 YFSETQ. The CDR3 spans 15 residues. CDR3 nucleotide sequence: TGCGCCAGCAGCTTAGTTGGCAGGGCAGGAAACATTCAGTACTTC. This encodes CASSLVGRAGNIQYF.

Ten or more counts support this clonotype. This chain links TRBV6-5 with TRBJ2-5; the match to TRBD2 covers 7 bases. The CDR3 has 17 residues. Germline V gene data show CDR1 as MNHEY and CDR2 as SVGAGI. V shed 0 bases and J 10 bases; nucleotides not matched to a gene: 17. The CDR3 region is CASSYSPQRGAYGDQYF. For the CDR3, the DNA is TGTGCCAGCAGTTACTCACCCCAGCGGGGTGCCTATGGAGACCAGTACTTC.

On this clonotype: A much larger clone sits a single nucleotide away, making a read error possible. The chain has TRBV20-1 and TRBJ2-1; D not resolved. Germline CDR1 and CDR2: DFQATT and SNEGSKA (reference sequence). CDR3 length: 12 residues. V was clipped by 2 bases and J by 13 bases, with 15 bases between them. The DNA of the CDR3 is TGCAGTGCTAGAAGGAGCCACGAGACCCAGTTCTTC. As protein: CSARRSHETQFF.

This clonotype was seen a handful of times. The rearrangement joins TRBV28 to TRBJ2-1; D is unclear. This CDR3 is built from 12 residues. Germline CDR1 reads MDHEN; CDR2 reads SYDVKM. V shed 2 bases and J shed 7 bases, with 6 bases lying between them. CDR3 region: CASSLAVNEQFF. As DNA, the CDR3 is TGTGCCAGCAGTTTAGCTGTGAATGAGCAGTTCTTC.

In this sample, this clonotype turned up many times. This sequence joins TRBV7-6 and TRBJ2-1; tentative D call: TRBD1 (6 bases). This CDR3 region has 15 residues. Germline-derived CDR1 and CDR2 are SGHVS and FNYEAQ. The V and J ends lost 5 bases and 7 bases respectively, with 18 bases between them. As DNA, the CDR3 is TGTGCCAGCAGCGATCAGGGGACCCTCGGGAATGAGCAGTTCTTC. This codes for CASSDQGTLGNEQFF.

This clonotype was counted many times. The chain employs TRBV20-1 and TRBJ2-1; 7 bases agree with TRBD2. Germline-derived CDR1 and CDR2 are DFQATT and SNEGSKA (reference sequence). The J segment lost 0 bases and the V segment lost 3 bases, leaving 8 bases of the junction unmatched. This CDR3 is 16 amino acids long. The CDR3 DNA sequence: TGCAGTGCTAGGGACGGGGGGTCGCTCTCCTACAATGAGCAGTTCTTC. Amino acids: CSARDGGSLSYNEQFF.

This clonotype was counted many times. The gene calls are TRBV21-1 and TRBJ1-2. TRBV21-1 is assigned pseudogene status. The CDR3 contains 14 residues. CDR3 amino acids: CASSKAFRNSGYTF. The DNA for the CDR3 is TGTGCCAGCAGCAAAGCGTTCAGGAATTCAGGCTACACCTTC.

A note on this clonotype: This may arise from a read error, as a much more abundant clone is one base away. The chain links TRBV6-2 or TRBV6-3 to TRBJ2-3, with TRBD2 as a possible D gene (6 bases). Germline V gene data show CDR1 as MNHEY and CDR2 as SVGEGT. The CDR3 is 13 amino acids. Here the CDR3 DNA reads TGTGCCAGCAACCGGGACTCCACAGATGCGCAGTATTTT. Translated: CASNRDSTDAQYF.

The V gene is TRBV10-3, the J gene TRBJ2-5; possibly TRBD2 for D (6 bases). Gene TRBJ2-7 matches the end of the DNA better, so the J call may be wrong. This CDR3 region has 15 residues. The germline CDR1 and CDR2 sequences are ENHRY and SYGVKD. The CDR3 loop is CAISESRGGPYEQYF. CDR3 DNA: TGTGCCATCAGTGAGTCTCGGGGAGGTCCCTACGAGCAGTACTTC.

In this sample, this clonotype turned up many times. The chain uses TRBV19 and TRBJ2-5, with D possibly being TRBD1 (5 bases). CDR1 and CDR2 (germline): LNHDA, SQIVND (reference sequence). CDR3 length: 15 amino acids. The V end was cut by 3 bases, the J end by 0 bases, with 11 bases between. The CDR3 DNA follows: TGTGCCAGTAGTATTAGTAGACAGTACCAAGAGACCCAGTACTTC. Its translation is CASSISRQYQETQYF. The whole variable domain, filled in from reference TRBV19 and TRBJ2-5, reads DGGITQSPKYLFRKEGQNVTLSCEQNLNHDAMYWYRQDPGQGLRLIYYSQIVNDFQKGDIAEGYSVSREKKESFPLTVTSAQKNPTAFYLCASSISRQYQETQYFGPGTRLLVL.

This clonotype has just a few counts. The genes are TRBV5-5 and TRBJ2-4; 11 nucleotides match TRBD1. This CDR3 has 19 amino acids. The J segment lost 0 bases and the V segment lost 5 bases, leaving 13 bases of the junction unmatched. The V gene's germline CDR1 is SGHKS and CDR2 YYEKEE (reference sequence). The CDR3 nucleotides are TGTGCCAGCAGTCCACGGACAGGGGGCCCGGACCTAGCCAAAAACATTCAGTACTTC. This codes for CASSPRTGGPDLAKNIQYF.

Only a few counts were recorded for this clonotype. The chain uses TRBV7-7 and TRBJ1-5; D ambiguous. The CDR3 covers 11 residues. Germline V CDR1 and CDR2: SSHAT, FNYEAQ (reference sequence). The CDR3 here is CARASNQPQHF. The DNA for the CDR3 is TGTGCTAGGGCGAGCAATCAGCCCCAGCATTTT.

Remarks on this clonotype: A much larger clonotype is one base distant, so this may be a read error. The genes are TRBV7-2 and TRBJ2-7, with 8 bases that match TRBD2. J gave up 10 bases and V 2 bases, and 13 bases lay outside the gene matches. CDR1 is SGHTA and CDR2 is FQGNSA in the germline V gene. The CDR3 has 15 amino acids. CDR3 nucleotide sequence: TGTGCCAGCAGCTTAAACTCGGGGGGGCTAGAGGCCCAGTACTTC. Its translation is CASSLNSGGLEAQYF.

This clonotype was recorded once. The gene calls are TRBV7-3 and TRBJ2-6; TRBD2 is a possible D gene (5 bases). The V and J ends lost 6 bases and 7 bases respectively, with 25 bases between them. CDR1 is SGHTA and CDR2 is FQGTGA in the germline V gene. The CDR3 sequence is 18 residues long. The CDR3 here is CASRPNVFRGAGANVLTF. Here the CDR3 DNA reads TGTGCCAGCAGACCAAATGTTTTCCGGGGAGCCGGTGCCAACGTCCTGACTTTC. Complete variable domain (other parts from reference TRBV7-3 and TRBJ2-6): GAGVSQTPSNKVTEKGKYVELRCDPISGHTALYWYRQSLGQGPEFLIYFQGTGAADDSGLPNDRFFAVRPEGSVSTLKIQRTERGDSAVYLCASRPNVFRGAGANVLTFGAGSRLTVL.

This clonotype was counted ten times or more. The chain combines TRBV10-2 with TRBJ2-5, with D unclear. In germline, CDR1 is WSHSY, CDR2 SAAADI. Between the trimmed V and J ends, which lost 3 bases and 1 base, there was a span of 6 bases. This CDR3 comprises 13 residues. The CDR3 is CASSENTQETQYF. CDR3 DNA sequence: TGCGCCAGCAGTGAAAACACCCAAGAGACCCAGTACTTC.

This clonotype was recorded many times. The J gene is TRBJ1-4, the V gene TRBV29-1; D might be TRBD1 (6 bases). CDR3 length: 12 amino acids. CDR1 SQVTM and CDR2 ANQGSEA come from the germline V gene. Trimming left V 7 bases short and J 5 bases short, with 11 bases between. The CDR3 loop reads CSAIQGNEKLFF. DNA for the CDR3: TGCAGCGCCATACAGGGCAATGAAAAACTGTTTTTT.

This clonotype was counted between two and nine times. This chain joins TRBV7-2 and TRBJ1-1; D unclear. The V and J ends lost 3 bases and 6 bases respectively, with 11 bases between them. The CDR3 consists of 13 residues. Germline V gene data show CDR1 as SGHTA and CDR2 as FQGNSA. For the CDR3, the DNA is TGTGCCAGCAGCTTTCGGGCAGCAGCTGAAGCTTTCTTT. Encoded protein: CASSFRAAAEAFF.

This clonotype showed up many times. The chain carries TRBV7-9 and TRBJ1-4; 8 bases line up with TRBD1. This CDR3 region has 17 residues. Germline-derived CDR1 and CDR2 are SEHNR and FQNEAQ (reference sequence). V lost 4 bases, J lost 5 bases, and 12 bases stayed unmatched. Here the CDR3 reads CASSSPLPGQVNEKLFF. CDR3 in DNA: TGTGCCAGCAGCTCCCCCCTCCCGGGACAGGTCAATGAAAAACTGTTTTTT.

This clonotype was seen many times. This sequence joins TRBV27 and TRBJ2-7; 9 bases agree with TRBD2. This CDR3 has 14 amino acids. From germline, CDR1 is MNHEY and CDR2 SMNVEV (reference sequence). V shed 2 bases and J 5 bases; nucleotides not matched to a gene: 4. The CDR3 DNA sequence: TGTGCCAGCAGTTTAGGCGGGGGGGTGAACGAGCAGTACTTC. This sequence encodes CASSLGGGVNEQYF.

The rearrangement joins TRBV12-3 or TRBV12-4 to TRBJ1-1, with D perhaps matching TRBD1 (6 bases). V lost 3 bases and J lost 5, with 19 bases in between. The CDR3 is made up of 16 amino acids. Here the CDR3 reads CASSLGIGAGETEAFF. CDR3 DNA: TGTGCCAGCAGTTTGGGTATCGGGGCAGGGGAAACTGAAGCTTTCTTT.

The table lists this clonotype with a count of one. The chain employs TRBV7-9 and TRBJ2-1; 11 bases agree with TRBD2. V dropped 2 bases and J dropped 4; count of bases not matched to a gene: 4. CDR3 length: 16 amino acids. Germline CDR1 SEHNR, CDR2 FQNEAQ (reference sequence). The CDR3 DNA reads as TGTGCCAGCAGCTTAATGGGACTAGCGGAATACAATGAGCAGTTCTTC. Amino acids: CASSLMGLAEYNEQFF.

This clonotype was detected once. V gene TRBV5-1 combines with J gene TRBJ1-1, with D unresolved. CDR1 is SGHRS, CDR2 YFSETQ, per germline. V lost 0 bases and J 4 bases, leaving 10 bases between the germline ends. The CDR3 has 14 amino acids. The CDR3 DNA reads TGCGCCAGCAGCTTGGACGGGTTCGGCACTGAAGCTTTCTTT. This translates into CASSLDGFGTEAFF.

The CDR3 loop is CSAREPGEKLFF. The CDR3 nucleotides read TGCAGTGCTAGAGAGCCAGGGGAAAAACTGTTTTTT. The chain employs TRBV20-1 and TRBJ1-4; tentative D call: TRBD1 (5 bases). The V end lost 0 bases, the J end lost 8 bases, and 7 bases lay between the germline ends. Germline CDR1 DFQATT, CDR2 SNEGSKA (reference sequence). The length of the CDR3 is 12 residues.

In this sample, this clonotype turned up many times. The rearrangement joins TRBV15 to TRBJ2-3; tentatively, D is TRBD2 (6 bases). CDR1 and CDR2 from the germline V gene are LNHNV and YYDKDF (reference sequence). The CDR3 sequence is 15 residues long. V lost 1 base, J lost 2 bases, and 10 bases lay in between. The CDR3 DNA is TGTGCCACCAGCAGAGGTCGGGGGAACACAGATACGCAGTATTTT. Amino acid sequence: CATSRGRGNTDTQYF.